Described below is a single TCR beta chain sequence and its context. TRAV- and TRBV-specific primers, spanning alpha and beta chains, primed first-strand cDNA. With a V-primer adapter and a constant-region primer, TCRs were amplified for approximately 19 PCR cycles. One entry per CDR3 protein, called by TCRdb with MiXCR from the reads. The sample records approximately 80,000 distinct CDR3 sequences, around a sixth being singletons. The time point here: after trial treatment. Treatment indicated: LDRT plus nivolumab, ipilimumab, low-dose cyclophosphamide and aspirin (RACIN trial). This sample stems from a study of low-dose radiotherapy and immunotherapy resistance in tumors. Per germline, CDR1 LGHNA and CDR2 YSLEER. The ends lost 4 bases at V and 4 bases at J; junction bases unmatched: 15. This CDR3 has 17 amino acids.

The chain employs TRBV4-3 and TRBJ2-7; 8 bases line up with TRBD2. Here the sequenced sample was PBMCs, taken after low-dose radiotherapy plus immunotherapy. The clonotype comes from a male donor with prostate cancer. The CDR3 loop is CASSLIRPRGGLYEQYF. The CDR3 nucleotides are TGCGCCAGCAGCCTCATCCGCCCACGGGGGGGACTGTACGAGCAGTACTTC.